This T cell receptor beta chain was obtained from a study of blood T cell repertoires in COVID-19. At the level of the study: Whether acute or convalescent, the COVID-19 samples came from the United States, Italy and Spain. PBMCs, B-cell-depleted T cells, or T cells were the source of the cDNA or gDNA that made up the material.

The ends were cut back, 2 bases at V and 6 bases at J, with 11 bases in the middle. From germline, CDR1 is SGDLS and CDR2 YYNGEE. The CDR3 loop spans 13 amino acids. As originally analysed: How many nucleated cells were present was estimated from reference gene primer amplification. The table came from immunoSEQ multiplex PCR; TCRdb's copy has only in-frame clones and leaves some out. V and J calls and clone size are given by that table; D and trimming were obtained from the DNA. The profile covers about 170,000 clones, with around 90% appearing a single time and roughly 1.6% taken by the ten largest.

The sample comprised peripheral blood. This clonotype originated in a woman between 50 and 59 years old with acute or convalescent COVID-19. V is TRBV9 and J is TRBJ1-1, with D unresolved. In DNA, the CDR3 is TGTGCCAGCAGCGTTCGGACGGGAGCTGAAGCTTTCTTT. Translated: CASSVRTGAEAFF.